This T cell receptor (beta chain) was sequenced during a study of cytotoxic CD8 clonotypes in ibrutinib-treated CLL. Deletions cut 0 bases from V and 5 bases from J, with 11 bases between. Germline V gene data show CDR1 as SEHNR and CDR2 as FQNEAQ (reference sequence). The length of the CDR3 is 15 residues. Profiling relied on immunoSEQ multiplex PCR, and the TCRdb table lists in-frame clones only, not all of them. The sample lists some 290,000 clones, almost 80% occurring once. The V gene is TRBV7-9, the J gene TRBJ1-5; tentatively, D is TRBD1 (6 bases). Sequences were derived from PBMCs, sampled before ibrutinib treatment. This receptor was obtained from a human donor with chronic lymphocytic leukemia. The CDR3 DNA is TGTGCCAGCAGCTTAGCGGGGACACCTTATCAGCCCCAGCATTTT. Encoded protein: CASSLAGTPYQPQHF.